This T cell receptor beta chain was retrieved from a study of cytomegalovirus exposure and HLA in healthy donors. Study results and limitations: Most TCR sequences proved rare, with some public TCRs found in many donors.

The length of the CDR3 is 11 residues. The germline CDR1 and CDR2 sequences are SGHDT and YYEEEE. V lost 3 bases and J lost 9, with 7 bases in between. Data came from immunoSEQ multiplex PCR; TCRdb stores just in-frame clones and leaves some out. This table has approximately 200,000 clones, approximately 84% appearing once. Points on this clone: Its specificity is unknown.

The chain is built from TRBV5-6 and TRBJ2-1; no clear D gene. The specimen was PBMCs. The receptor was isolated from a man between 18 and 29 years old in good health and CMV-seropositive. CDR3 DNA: TGTGCCAGCAGCTATCACGGTGAGCAGTTCTTC. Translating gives CASSYHGEQFF.